Shown below are 13 T cell receptor beta chains from a single sample sequenced in a study of cytomegalovirus exposure and HLA in healthy donors. The PCR had 60 Vbeta and 13 Jbeta primers. Sequencing used immunoSEQ multiplex PCR; TCRdb keeps in-frame clones, though not all of them. The sample includes approximately 190,000 clones, roughly 80% of them seen just once. The specimen sequenced was PBMCs. These receptors were collected from a man in his forties or fifties in good health and CMV-seronegative.

This chain uses TRBV7-8 with TRBJ2-1, with 14 bases matching TRBD2. Germline trimming cut 6 bases from V and 4 bases from J; bases unmatched to any gene: 8. Germline-derived CDR1 and CDR2 are SGHVS and FQNEAQ. The CDR3 extends over 17 amino acids. The CDR3 spells CASRWTSGGPNYNEQFF. CDR3 nucleotide sequence: TGTGCCAGCAGATGGACTAGCGGGGGGCCAAATTACAATGAGCAGTTCTTC.

The rearrangement joins TRBV5-1 to TRBJ2-3; 11 bases match TRBD1. Germline CDR1 reads SGHRS; CDR2 reads YFSETQ. The CDR3 has 16 residues. The V gene end was trimmed by 5 bases and the J gene end by 3 bases; junction bases not matched to a gene: 8. CDR3 protein: CASSFGQGAWTDTQYF. Written as DNA, the CDR3 is TGCGCCAGCAGTTTCGGACAGGGGGCATGGACAGATACGCAGTATTTT.

This clone is a singleton in its sample. The V and J genes are TRBV18 and TRBJ1-2; D possibly corresponds to TRBD1 (6 bases). CDR1 is KGHSH, CDR2 LQKENI, per germline. The CDR3 totals 15 residues. Trimming took off 3 bases at V and 3 bases at J, with 14 bases between the two ends. CDR3 bases: TGTGCCAGCTCACCCACTACAGGGTTGGACTATGGCTACACCTTC. This sequence encodes CASSPTTGLDYGYTF.

The chain couples TRBV2 to TRBJ2-2; D is unclear. Germline-derived CDR1 and CDR2 are SNHLY and FYNNEI. This CDR3 region has 13 residues. V was pared by 7 bases and J by 8 bases, with 14 bases between. The CDR3 nucleotides are TGTGCCAGCATCGAGTTCAAAGCGGGGGAGCTGTTTTTT. It translates to CASIEFKAGELFF.

V is TRBV6-5 and J is TRBJ1-2, with a weak D call TRBD1 (6 bases). The germline CDR1 and CDR2 sequences are MNHEY and SVGAGI. V lost 2 bases to trimming and J lost 7 bases, with 14 bases between them. The CDR3 extends over 14 amino acids. The CDR3 sequence: CASSYGRGSFGYTF. The CDR3, as DNA: TGTGCCAGCAGTTACGGCAGGGGATCGTTTGGCTACACCTTC.

Of note for this clone: Compared with germline, one end of the junction differs, possibly owing to a read error. The V gene is TRBV7-2, the J gene TRBJ2-3, with TRBD2 matching 11 bases. Germline CDR1 SGHTA, CDR2 FQGNSA. CDR3 length: 14 residues. The CDR3 loop reads CASSVAGGPDTQYF. The DNA of the CDR3 is TGTGCCAGCAGCGTAGCGGGGGGGCCGGATACGCAGTATTTT.

The J gene is TRBJ1-4, the V gene TRBV6-1; D not resolved. CDR3 length equals 14 residues. Trimming pared 4 bases from V and 5 bases from J, leaving 11 bases between. Looked up from germline, CDR1 is MNHNS and CDR2 is SASEGT. The CDR3 here is CASSGARRNEKLFF. The CDR3 coding sequence is TGTGCCAGCAGTGGGGCCAGAAGGAATGAAAAACTGTTTTTT.

This rearrangement joins TRBV18 to TRBJ1-4, with 7 positions matching TRBD1. V shed 3 bases, J shed 8 bases, and the junction held 9 bases outside the gene matches. Per germline, CDR1 KGHSH and CDR2 LQKENI. The CDR3 has 15 residues. The CDR3 DNA follows: TGTGCCAGCTCACCGCAGAGTAGACAGGGCGAAAAACTGTTTTTT. Its protein product is CASSPQSRQGEKLFF.

The chain recombines TRBV11-2 with TRBJ1-2; 7 bases are shared with TRBD1. The germline CDR1 and CDR2 sequences are SGHAT and FQNNGV. V shed 5 bases and J 6 bases; nucleotides not matched to a gene: 18. The CDR3 has 17 residues. CDR3 sequence (DNA): TGTGCCAGCAGCCTCAAGTATGGCACAGGGGATCCTCATGGCTACACCTTC. This gives the protein CASSLKYGTGDPHGYTF.

A single count supports this clone. The chain joins TRBV5-1 to TRBJ2-1, with TRBD1 matching 7 bases. CDR1 and CDR2 from the germline V gene are SGHRS and YFSETQ. This CDR3 is built from 12 residues. Trimming took 5 bases from V and 10 from J; bases not matched to a gene: 6. The CDR3 is CASRLQGREQFF. CDR3 nucleotide sequence: TGCGCCAGCAGGTTACAGGGGCGGGAGCAGTTCTTC.

This sequence joins TRBV6-1 and TRBJ1-4, with 9 nucleotides matching TRBD1. The CDR3 has 14 residues. The germline gives CDR1 MNHNS, CDR2 SASEGT. Trimming took 5 bases from V and 16 from J; bases not matched to a gene: 14. The CDR3 DNA reads as TGTGCCAGCAGTTCACCCGGGACAGGGCTATTCGGGTTTTTT. Protein product: CASSSPGTGLFGFF.

The V gene is TRBV7-2, the J gene TRBJ2-1; D ambiguous. The V end was cut by 3 bases, the J end by 15 bases, with 12 bases between. CDR3 length: 11 amino acids. Germline loops: CDR1 SGHTA, CDR2 FQGNSA. The CDR3 reads CASSLWSKAFF. For the CDR3, the DNA is TGTGCCAGCAGCTTGTGGAGCAAGGCGTTCTTC.

This clone has a single count. The CDR3 spells CASRYTGFTELFF. CDR3 coding DNA: TGTGCCAGCAGATACACAGGGTTTACTGAGCTGTTTTTT. J is TRBJ2-2 and V is TRBV11-2, with D maybe TRBD1 (6 bases). Germline V gene sequence: CDR1 SGHAT, CDR2 FQNNGV. V lost 6 bases and J lost 11, with 16 bases in between. The length of the CDR3 is 13 residues.